This T cell receptor beta chain originates from a study of blood T cell repertoires in COVID-19. This clone has just one count. J lost 10 bases, V lost 1 base, and 7 bases had no gene match. In germline, CDR1 is SGHTA, CDR2 FQGNSA. The CDR3 loop spans 14 amino acids. Assay: immunoSEQ multiplex PCR; the TCRdb copy retains only in-frame clones and omits some. Of about 370,000 clones in the sample, about 90% are singletons; the top ten hold approximately 1.5%. The TCR was taken from a woman in her 30s who had recovered from COVID-19. The chain links TRBV7-2 to TRBJ2-1, with 7 bases fitting TRBD2. The sample comprised PBMCs or T cells enriched from blood (not recorded which). The CDR3: CASSLVPGGDEQFF. In DNA form, the CDR3 reads TGTGCCAGCAGCTTAGTCCCGGGGGGTGACGAGCAGTTCTTC.